This T cell receptor beta chain was identified during a study of blood T cell repertoires in COVID-19. Looking at the study overall: COVID-19 samples from acute and convalescent phases originated in the United States, Italy and Spain. T cells, B-cell-depleted T cells, or PBMCs supplied cDNA or gDNA.

The CDR3 is made up of 15 amino acids. J gave up 8 bases and V 6 bases, and 10 bases lay outside the gene matches. CDR1 is LNHDA, CDR2 SQIVND, per germline (reference sequence). In the authors' workflow: Amplification of reference gene primers was used by the study to estimate nucleated cell counts. The data were produced by immunoSEQ multiplex PCR, yet TCRdb's version contains in-frame clones alone and is incomplete. The DNA gave D and trimming, while V, J and clone size come from that table. This sample has 95,000 to 150,000 clones; 65% to 90% occur once, and the top ten carry 25% to 30%. The chain carries TRBV19 and TRBJ1-4; 9 nucleotides align to TRBD1. The sequenced material came from peripheral blood. The receptor's source is a woman aged 80 or over with acute or convalescent COVID-19. The CDR3 region is CASRPPWDRDEKLFF. CDR3 bases: TGTGCCAGTAGGCCCCCCTGGGACAGGGACGAAAAACTGTTTTTT.